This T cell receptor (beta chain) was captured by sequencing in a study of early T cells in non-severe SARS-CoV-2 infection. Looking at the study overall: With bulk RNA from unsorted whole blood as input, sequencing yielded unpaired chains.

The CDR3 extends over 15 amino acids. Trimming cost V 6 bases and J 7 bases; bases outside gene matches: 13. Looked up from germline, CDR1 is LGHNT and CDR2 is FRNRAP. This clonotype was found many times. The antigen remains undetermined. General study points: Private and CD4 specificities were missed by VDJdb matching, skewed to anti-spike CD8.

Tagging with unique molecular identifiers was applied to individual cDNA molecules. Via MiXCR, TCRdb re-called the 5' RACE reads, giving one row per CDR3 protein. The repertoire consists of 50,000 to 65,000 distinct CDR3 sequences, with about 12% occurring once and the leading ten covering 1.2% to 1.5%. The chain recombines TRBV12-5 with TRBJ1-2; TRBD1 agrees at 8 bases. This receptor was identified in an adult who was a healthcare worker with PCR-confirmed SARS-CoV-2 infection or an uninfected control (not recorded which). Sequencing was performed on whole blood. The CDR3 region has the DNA TGTGCTAGTGGCCGAAGCGGGCAGGGGGCTTCTGGCTACACCTTC. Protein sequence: CASGRSGQGASGYTF.